This is a list of T cell receptor beta chains from one sample in a study of Ad26.COV2.S vaccination and SARS-CoV-2 variants. Libraries were prepared by immunoSEQ multiplex PCR; TCRdb keeps only in-frame clonotypes and omits some of them. The sample includes 300,000 to 500,000 clones, 75% to 90% of them seen just once. Specimen: peripheral blood, collected in a trial of Ad26.COV2.S vaccine versus placebo. Receptors originate from a person between 18 and 65 years old who received the Ad26.COV2.S COVID-19 vaccine or a placebo. The CDR3 runs from the conserved cysteine through the conserved F or W. The D gene is left open where the match is weak. The size field is filled for only some rows; it gives once, few, many or a size class.

v_gene,j_gene,abundance,d_gene,CDR3nt,CDR3aa
TRBV5-1,TRBJ2-1,few,TRBD2,TGCGCCAGCAGCTTGGTAGCGGGGGGTTACAATGAGCAGTTCTTC,CASSLVAGGYNEQFF
TRBV14,TRBJ2-7,.,TRBD2,TGTGCCAGCAGCCATGGGACTATTATTTTTCGTGAGCAGTACTTC,CASSHGTIIFREQYF
TRBV5-4,TRBJ2-3,.,TRBD1,TGTGCCAGCAGCAAGGGACAGGAGGGCACAGATACGCAGTATTTT,CASSKGQEGTDTQYF
TRBV5-4,TRBJ1-2,.,TRBD1,TGTGCCAGCAGCTTGGGGCCAGGGGGAGCGAAGGGCTACACCTTC,CASSLGPGGAKGYTF
TRBV11-3,TRBJ2-5,.,TRBD1,TGTGCCAGCAGCACCCACAGGGGCGCAGAGACCCAGTACTTC,CASSTHRGAETQYF
TRBV7-9,TRBJ2-1,few,.,TGTGCCAGCAGCGGTCAGGGGCAAACGAATGAGCAGTTCTTC,CASSGQGQTNEQFF
TRBV7-9,TRBJ1-1,.,.,TGTGCCAGCAGCTTAGGGACAGCTATGAACACTGAAGCTTTCTTT,CASSLGTAMNTEAFF
TRBV2,TRBJ2-7,.,TRBD1,TGTGCCAGCAGTCGGGACAGGGACCACGAGCAGTACTTC,CASSRDRDHEQYF
TRBV7-9,TRBJ2-5,.,.,TGTGCCAGCAGCTTAGGATTTTTGGTGTACCAAGAGACCCAGTACTTC,CASSLGFLVYQETQYF
TRBV18,TRBJ1-2,.,.,TGTGCCAGCTCACCACCCGACACCAACTATGGCTACACCTTC,CASSPPDTNYGYTF
TRBV6-6,TRBJ1-2,.,.,TGTGCCAGCCACGCCGGGACGAGGGATGGCTACACCTTC,CASHAGTRDGYTF
TRBV13,TRBJ1-1,once,.,TGTGCCATCCGCCCCCCAGGGGCTGGCACTGAAGCTTTCTTT,CAIRPPGAGTEAFF
TRBV6-2/TRBV6-3,TRBJ1-6,.,.,TGTGCCAGCAGTGAGGAAAATTCACCCCTCCACTTT,CASSEENSPLHF
TRBV19,TRBJ1-1,.,TRBD1,TGTGCCAGTAGTACAGCACACAGGGGCGGGGGCACTGAAGCTTTCTTT,CASSTAHRGGGTEAFF
TRBV5-6,TRBJ2-1,.,TRBD2,TGTGCCAGCAGCTTGCCTCCTTGGCGGGGGAGCTCCTACAATGAGCAGTTCTTC,CASSLPPWRGSSYNEQFF
TRBV5-5,TRBJ2-5,.,.,TGTGCCAGCAGCAGGCGATCGACTGTCCAAGAGACCCAGTACTTC,CASSRRSTVQETQYF
TRBV5-6,TRBJ1-2,.,.,TGTGCCAGCCGACCCTATTATTTTAACTATGGCTACACCTTC,CASRPYYFNYGYTF
TRBV11-3,TRBJ1-1,.,.,TGTGCCAGCAGTTCTACACGGGGTACTGAAGCTTTCTTT,CASSSTRGTEAFF
TRBV29-1,TRBJ1-2,.,TRBD1,TGCAGCGTGGCGACAGGGGGGGACTATGGCTACACCTTC,CSVATGGDYGYTF
TRBV28,TRBJ1-1,few,.,TGTGCCAGCAGTTTCCCCAGGGTTAACACTGAAGCTTTCTTT,CASSFPRVNTEAFF
TRBV7-2,TRBJ1-5,once,.,TGTGCCAGCAGCCCCTTCAATCAGCCCCAGCATTTT,CASSPFNQPQHF
TRBV5-1,TRBJ2-2,once,.,TGCGCCAGCAGCTCCCCGTTGTTTGGGATGGGAGTTTTTTCGAACACCGGGGAGCTGTTTTTT,CASSSPLFGMGVFSNTGELFF
TRBV18,TRBJ2-7,.,.,TGTGCCAGCTCACCTATACCCCCGAGGGACGAGCAGTACTTC,CASSPIPPRDEQYF
TRBV19,TRBJ1-5,once,.,TGTGCCAGTAGTACGAGGACAGTTGTCGAAAATCAGCCCCAGCATTTT,CASSTRTVVENQPQHF
TRBV12-3/TRBV12-4,TRBJ1-2,.,.,TGTGCCAGCATTAACAGGGTGGGTGGCTACACCTTC,CASINRVGGYTF
TRBV6-4,TRBJ2-7,.,.,TGTGCCACCACGCGGTCTCGGTCGATCGAGCAGTACTTC,CATTRSRSIEQYF
TRBV19,TRBJ2-5,.,.,TGTGCCAGTAGTCAGCAGTTACAAGAGACCCAGTACTTC,CASSQQLQETQYF
TRBV29-1,TRBJ1-2,.,TRBD1,TGCAGCGTTAGAACCGAGGACAGGGGGCAGAATCTGACCTTC,CSVRTEDRGQNLTF
TRBV5-8,TRBJ2-3,.,TRBD1,TGTGCCAGCAGCTTTAGACCGAGGGGGCACAGCACAGATACGCAGTATTTT,CASSFRPRGHSTDTQYF
TRBV18,TRBJ2-1,.,TRBD1,TGTGCCAGCTCACCTCCGACAGGGACGGATGAGCAGTTCTTC,CASSPPTGTDEQFF
TRBV1,TRBJ2-3,.,.,TGCACCAGCAGCCAAGATAGCGGGGGAGGCCAGTTCGGCACAGATACGCAGTATTTT,CTSSQDSGGGQFGTDTQYF
TRBV13,TRBJ2-3,.,.,TGTGCCAGCAGCTTAGGCGGAACTAGCACAGATACGCAGTATTTT,CASSLGGTSTDTQYF
TRBV3-1/TRBV3-2,TRBJ1-2,.,TRBD1,TGTGCCAGCAGCCAAGGGTCAATCGGGACAGACTATGGCTACACCTTC,CASSQGSIGTDYGYTF
TRBV21-1,TRBJ1-4,.,.,TGTGCCAGCAGCACGGGAGAGGCGCCTGATGAAAAACTGTTTTTT,CASSTGEAPDEKLFF
TRBV27,TRBJ1-6,.,.,TGTGCCAGCAGTGACGGAAGCTCCTATAATTCACCCCTCCACTTT,CASSDGSSYNSPLHF
TRBV18,TRBJ1-1,.,.,TGTGCCAGCTCCACAGCGAGGGCCCACACTGAAGCTTTCTTT,CASSTARAHTEAFF
TRBV12-3/TRBV12-4,TRBJ2-3,.,.,TGTGCCAGCAGTTTTCGGGGCACAGATACGCAGTATTTT,CASSFRGTDTQYF
TRBV25-1,TRBJ2-5,.,.,TGTGCCAGCAGTGAATTGGGGGAGACCCAGTACTTC,CASSELGETQYF
TRBV19,TRBJ2-5,.,.,TGTGCCAGTAGTAGCGGCGGGCTTGGGGAGACCCAGTACTTC,CASSSGGLGETQYF
TRBV3-1/TRBV3-2,TRBJ1-2,.,.,TGTGCCAGCAGCCAAGACGGGTCCAGTGGCTACACCTTC,CASSQDGSSGYTF
TRBV7-2,TRBJ2-3,.,.,TGTGCCAGCAGCCCTGGACTAGGGGGGGGGATACGCACAGATACGCAGTATTTT,CASSPGLGGGIRTDTQYF
TRBV5-4,TRBJ1-6,.,.,TGTGCCAGCAGCTGGGGGGGCAACGATAATTCACCCCTCCACTTT,CASSWGGNDNSPLHF
TRBV28,TRBJ2-5,.,.,TGTGCCAGCAAGTCCGGGGGCGCGGAGGAGACCCAGTACTTC,CASKSGGAEETQYF
TRBV2,TRBJ2-2,once,.,TGTGCCAGCAGAGAGGGGACGCTGAACACCGGGGAGCTGTTTTTT,CASREGTLNTGELFF
TRBV7-8,TRBJ2-1,.,TRBD2,TGTGCCAGCAGCTTAAGGGTTAGGCGGGGGACCTCCTACAATGAGCAGTTCTTC,CASSLRVRRGTSYNEQFF
TRBV6-5,TRBJ2-5,.,.,TGTGCCAGCAGTTCAGCCCCAAAGGTGGAGACCCAGTACTTC,CASSSAPKVETQYF
TRBV4-1,TRBJ2-7,.,TRBD1,TGCGCCAGCAGCCAAGGTGAGGGGGCCCACGAGCAGTACTTC,CASSQGEGAHEQYF
TRBV29-1,TRBJ2-6,.,TRBD1,TGCAGCGTGGGACAGGCACCGAACTCTGGGGCCAACGTCCTGACTTTC,CSVGQAPNSGANVLTF
TRBV24-1,TRBJ1-2,.,.,TGTGCCACCAGTGATGATCTGAGATACTATGGCTACACCTTC,CATSDDLRYYGYTF
TRBV6-2/TRBV6-3,TRBJ1-2,.,.,TGTGCCAGCAGTTACTCGACGGGAATCCATGGCTACACCTTC,CASSYSTGIHGYTF
TRBV10-3,TRBJ2-6,.,.,TGTGCCATCAGTGAGTCTGCAGGTGGGGCCAACGTCCTGACTTTC,CAISESAGGANVLTF
TRBV4-1,TRBJ1-1,few,.,TGCGCCAGCACCGCCGGGAGACAGCATAAGAAGGTGAACACTGAAGCTTTCTTT,CASTAGRQHKKVNTEAFF
TRBV25-1,TRBJ1-4,.,.,TGTGCCACGGAGGGATCCATTTTT,CATEGSIF
TRBV7-2,TRBJ2-3,.,TRBD2,TGTGCCAGCAGCTTAGAACTAGCGGGGACGTTGGATACGCAGTATTTT,CASSLELAGTLDTQYF
TRBV19,TRBJ2-5,.,.,TGTGCCAGTAGTATGGGGAGGGGGGAAAGATATCAAGAGACCCAGTACTTC,CASSMGRGERYQETQYF